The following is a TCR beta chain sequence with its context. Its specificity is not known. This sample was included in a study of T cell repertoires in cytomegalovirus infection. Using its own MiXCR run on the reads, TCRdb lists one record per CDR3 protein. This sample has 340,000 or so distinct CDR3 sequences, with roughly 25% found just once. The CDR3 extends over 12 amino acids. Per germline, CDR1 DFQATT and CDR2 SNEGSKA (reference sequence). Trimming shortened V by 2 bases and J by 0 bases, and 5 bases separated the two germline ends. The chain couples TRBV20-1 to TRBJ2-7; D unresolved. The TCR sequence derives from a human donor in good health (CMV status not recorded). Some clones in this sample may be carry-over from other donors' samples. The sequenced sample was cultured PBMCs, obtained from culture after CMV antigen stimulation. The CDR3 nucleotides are TGCAGTGCTAGACTGGGCTCCTACGAGCAGTACTTC. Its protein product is CSARLGSYEQYF.